This T cell receptor beta chain was recorded in a study of cytomegalovirus exposure and HLA in healthy donors (TCRdb year 2017). Regarding the complete study: According to a later analysis, one platform produced both the roughly 110 validation repertoires and the 730 or so repertoires of the first cohort. The study was designed to test whether signatures of past pathogen exposure could be identified by cataloging public T cell receptors. In addition to the first cohort of roughly 700 subjects, a separate validation cohort of 100 to 150 different subjects was used. The study combined high-throughput TCR immunosequencing, statistical association of individual TCRs with disease status, and machine learning to predict cytomegalovirus infection status. Study-level results and caveats: A later analysis found that TCRs clustered in the first cohort also tended to co-occur in the roughly 120 validation repertoires, with 94% of cluster scores above 0. The authors suggested that the approach could potentially be generalized to other disease states and immunological phenotypes. Most TCR sequences were seen in very few donors, while some public TCRs were found in many individuals. All 110 or so repertoires were used to score co-occurrence in the validation cohort in a later analysis, because that analysis had no HLA typing for the cohort. The classifier was reported to diagnose cytomegalovirus status with high specificity and sensitivity in both the original and validation cohorts. The study gave a list of about 170 TCR beta chains associated with cytomegalovirus. In vitro tests confirmed that a few of the cytomegalovirus-associated TCR beta chains recognize cytomegalovirus antigens.

The library was built by means of the immunoSEQ multiplex PCR assay. The authors' analysis ran thus. To diagnose cytomegalovirus status from the catalog of TCR beta chain sequences, a statistical classification framework was built. TCRdb holds this immuneACCESS table with in-frame rearrangements only. Some clones are missing; in checked studies, unresolved V genes explain under half, and the rest has no known cause. V, J and clone size are taken as reported in that table, and D and trimming were inferred from the DNA itself. The sample profile shows some 130,000 clones; roughly nine tenths of them were found once. 2.9% of the sample is in the top ten clones. CDR1 and CDR2, per the germline V gene (reference sequence), are MNHEY and SMNVEV. There are 14 amino acids in the CDR3, from cysteine to phenylalanine inclusive. Left in the record is the CDR3 DNA by itself, 42 bases read in frame from the first base. The trim is 3 bases for V and 2 bases for J, with a gap of 10 bases between the germline ends.

With regard to this clone: Its binding antigen is unknown. Base qualities are not recorded, but no much larger clone differs from it by a single base.

The donors belonged to the validation cohort of over a hundred subjects, which was separate from the roughly 670-subject first cohort. Input material: PBMCs. The TCR comes from a young man in good health and CMV-seronegative. The rearranged chain carries TRBV27 and TRBJ1-2; the D region possibly corresponds to TRBD1 (6 bases align). This receptor carries the CDR3 CASSFGQYNYGYTF. The DNA reads as follows: TGTGCCAGCAGTTTCGGACAGTACAACTATGGCTACACCTTC.